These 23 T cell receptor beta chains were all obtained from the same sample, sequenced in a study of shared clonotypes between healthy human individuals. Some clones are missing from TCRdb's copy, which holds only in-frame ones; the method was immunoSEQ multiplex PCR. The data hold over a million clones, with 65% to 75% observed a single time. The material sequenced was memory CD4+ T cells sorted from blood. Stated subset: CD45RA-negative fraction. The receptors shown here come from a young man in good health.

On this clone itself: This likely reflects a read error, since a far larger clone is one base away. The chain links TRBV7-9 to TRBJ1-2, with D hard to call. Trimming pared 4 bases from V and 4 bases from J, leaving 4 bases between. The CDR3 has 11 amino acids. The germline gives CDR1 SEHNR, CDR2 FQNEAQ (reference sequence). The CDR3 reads CASSSGYGYTF. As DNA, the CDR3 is TGTGCCAGCAGCTCGGGCTATGGCTACACCTTC.

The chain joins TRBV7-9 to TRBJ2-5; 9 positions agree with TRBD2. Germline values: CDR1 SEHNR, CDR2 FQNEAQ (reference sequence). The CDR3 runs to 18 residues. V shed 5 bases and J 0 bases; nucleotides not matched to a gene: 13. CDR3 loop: CASSPSRGAGGYQETQYF. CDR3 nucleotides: TGTGCCAGCAGCCCCAGCCGGGGGGCGGGGGGGTACCAAGAGACCCAGTACTTC.

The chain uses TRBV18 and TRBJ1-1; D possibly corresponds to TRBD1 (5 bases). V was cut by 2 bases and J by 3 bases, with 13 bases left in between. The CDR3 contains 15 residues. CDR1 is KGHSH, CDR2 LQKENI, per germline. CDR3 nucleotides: TGTGCCAGCTCACCAAGGATAGTGGGGGACACTGAAGCTTTCTTT. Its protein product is CASSPRIVGDTEAFF.

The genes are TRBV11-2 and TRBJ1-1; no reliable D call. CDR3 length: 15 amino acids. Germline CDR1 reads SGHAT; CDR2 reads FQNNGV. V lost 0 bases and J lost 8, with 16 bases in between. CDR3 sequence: CASSLEGIGGSEAFF. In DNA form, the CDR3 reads TGTGCCAGCAGCTTAGAGGGGATCGGAGGATCCGAAGCTTTCTTT.

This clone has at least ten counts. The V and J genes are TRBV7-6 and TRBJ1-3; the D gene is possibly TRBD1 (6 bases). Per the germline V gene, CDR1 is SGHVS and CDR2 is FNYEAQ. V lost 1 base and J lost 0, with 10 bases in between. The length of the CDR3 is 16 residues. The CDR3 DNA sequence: TGTGCCAGCAGCTTAGGGGGCAGGGGCTCTGGAAACACCATATATTTT. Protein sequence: CASSLGGRGSGNTIYF.

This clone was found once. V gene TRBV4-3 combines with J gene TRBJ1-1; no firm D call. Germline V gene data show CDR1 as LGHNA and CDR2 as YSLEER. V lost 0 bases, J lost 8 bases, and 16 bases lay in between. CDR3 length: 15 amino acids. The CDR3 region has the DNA TGCGCCAGCAGCCAAGATGTAATTCTCGTGCAGGAAGCTTTCTTT. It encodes CASSQDVILVQEAFF.

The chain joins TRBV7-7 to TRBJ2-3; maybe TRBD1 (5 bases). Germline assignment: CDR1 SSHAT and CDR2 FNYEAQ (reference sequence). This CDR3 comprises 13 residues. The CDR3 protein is CATSQGRTDTQYF. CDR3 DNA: TGTGCTACCTCTCAGGGTCGGACAGATACGCAGTATTTT. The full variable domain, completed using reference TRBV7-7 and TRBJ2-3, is GAGVSQSPRYKVTKRGQDVTLRCDPISSHATLYWYQQALGQGPEFLTYFNYEAQPDKSGLPSDRFSAERPEGSISTLTIQRTEQRDSAMYRCATSQGRTDTQYFGPGTRLTVL.

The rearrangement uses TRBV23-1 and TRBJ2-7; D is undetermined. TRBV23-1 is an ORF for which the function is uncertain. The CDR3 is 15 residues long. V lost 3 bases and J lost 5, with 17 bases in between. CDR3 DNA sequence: TGCGCCAGCAGTCAGGCCGGCCCTAGAGCCCACGAGCAGTACTTC. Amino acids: CASSQAGPRAHEQYF.

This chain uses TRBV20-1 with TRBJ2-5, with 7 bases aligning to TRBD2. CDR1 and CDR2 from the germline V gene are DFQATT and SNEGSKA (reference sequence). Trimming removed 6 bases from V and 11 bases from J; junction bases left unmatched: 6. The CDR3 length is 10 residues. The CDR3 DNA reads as TGCAGTGCAGGGGAGGGCCAGCAGTACTTC. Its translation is CSAGEGQQYF.

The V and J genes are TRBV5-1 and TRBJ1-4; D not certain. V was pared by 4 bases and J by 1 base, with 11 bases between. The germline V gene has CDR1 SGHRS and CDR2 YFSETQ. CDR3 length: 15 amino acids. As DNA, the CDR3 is TGCGCCAGCAGCCGCGAGGGCCAAACTAATGAAAAACTGTTTTTT. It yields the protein CASSREGQTNEKLFF.

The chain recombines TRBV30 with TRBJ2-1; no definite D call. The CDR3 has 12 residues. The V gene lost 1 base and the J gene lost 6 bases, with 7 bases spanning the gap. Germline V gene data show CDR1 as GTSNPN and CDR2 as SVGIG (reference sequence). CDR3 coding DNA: TGTGCCTGGAGTGGAGTTGGCAATGAGCAGTTCTTC. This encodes CAWSGVGNEQFF.

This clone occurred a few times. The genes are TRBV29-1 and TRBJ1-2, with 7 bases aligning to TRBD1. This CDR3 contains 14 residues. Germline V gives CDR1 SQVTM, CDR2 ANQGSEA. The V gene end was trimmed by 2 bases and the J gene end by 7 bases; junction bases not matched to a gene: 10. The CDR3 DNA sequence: TGCAGCGTTGAATTGGTCAGAGGGGGCGGTGGCTACACCTTC. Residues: CSVELVRGGGGYTF.

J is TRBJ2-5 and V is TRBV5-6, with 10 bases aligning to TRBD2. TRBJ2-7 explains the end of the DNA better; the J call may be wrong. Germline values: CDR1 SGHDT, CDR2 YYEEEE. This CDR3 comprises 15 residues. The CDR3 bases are TGTGCCAGCAGCCCCGGACTAGCGGAGAACTACGAGCAGTACTTC. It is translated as CASSPGLAENYEQYF.

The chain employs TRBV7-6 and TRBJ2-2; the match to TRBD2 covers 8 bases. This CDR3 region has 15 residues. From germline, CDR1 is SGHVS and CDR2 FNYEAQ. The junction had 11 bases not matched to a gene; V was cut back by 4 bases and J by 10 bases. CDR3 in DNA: TGTGCCAGCAGCTCCCCCGGGGGGGAGACGGTGGAGCTGTTTTTT. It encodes CASSSPGGETVELFF.

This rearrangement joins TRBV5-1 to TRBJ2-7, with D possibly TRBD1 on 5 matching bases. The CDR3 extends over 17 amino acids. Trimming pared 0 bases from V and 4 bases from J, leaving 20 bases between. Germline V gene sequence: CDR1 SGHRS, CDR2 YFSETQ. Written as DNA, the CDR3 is TGCGCCAGCAGCTTGGAGGGCCAGGGCTTTGTGCTGTACGAGCAGTACTTC. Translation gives CASSLEGQGFVLYEQYF.

CDR3: CASSLAAGPNYGYTF. In DNA form, the CDR3 reads TGCGCCAGCAGCTTGGCGGCAGGCCCAAACTATGGCTACACCTTC. The rearrangement links TRBV5-1 to TRBJ1-2; no firm D call. V shed 0 bases and J shed 2 bases, with 11 bases lying between them. The CDR3 contains 15 residues. The germline V gene has CDR1 SGHRS and CDR2 YFSETQ.

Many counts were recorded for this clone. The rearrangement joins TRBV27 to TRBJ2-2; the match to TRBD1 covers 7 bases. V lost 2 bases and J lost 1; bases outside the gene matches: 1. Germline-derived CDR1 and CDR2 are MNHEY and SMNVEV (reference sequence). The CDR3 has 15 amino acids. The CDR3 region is CASSLGTENTGELFF. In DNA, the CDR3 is TGTGCCAGCAGTTTAGGGACAGAGAACACCGGGGAGCTGTTTTTT.

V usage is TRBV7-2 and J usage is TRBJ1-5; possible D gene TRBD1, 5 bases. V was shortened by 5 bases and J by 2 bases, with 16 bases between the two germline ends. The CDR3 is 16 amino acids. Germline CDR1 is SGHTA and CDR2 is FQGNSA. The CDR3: CASSRDGAWGNQPQHF. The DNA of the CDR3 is TGTGCCAGCAGCCGGGACGGGGCTTGGGGCAATCAGCCCCAGCATTTT.

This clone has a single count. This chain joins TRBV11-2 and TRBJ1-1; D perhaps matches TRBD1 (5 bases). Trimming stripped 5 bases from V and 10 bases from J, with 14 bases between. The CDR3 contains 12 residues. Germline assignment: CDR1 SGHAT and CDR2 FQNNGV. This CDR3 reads CASSDALGGAFF. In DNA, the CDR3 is TGTGCCAGCAGCGACGCCTTGGGGGGAGCTTTCTTT.

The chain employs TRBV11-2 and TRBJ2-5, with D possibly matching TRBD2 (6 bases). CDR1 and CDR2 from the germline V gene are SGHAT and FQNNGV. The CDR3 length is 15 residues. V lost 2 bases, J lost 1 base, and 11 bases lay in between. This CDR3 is CASSLSDGGQETQYF. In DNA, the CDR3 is TGTGCCAGCAGCTTATCGGACGGGGGCCAAGAGACCCAGTACTTC. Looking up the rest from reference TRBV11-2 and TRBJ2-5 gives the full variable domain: EAGVAQSPRYKIIEKRQSVAFWCNPISGHATLYWYQQILGQGPKLLIQFQNNGVVDDSQLPKDRFSAERLKGVDSTLKIQPAKLEDSAVYLCASSLSDGGQETQYFGPGTRLLVL.

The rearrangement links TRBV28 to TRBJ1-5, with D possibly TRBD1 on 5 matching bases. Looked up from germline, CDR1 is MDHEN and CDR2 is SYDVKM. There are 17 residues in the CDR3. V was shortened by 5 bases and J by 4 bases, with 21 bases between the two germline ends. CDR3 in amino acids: CASSPVGAVRGNQPQHF. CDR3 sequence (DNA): TGTGCCAGCAGTCCCGTAGGGGCTGTGAGGGGTAATCAGCCCCAGCATTTT.

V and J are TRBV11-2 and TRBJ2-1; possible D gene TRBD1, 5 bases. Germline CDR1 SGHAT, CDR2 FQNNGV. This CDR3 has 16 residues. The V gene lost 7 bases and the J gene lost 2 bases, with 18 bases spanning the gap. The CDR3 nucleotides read TGTGCCAGCAACAATTGGGGCCAACGAGCCTACAATGAGCAGTTCTTC. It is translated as CASNNWGQRAYNEQFF. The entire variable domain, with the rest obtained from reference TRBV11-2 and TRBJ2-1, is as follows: EAGVAQSPRYKIIEKRQSVAFWCNPISGHATLYWYQQILGQGPKLLIQFQNNGVVDDSQLPKDRFSAERLKGVDSTLKIQPAKLEDSAVYLCASNNWGQRAYNEQFFGPGTRLTVL.

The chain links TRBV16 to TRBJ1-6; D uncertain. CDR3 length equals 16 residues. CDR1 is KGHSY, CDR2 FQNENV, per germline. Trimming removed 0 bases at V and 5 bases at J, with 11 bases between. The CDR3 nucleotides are TGTGCCAGCAGCCAATCGACGGGGTTCAATAATTCACCCCTCCACTTT. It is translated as CASSQSTGFNNSPLHF. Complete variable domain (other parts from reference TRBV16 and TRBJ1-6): GEEVAQTPKHLVRGEGQKAKLYCAPIKGHSYVFWYQQVLKNEFKFLISFQNENVFDETGMPKERFSAKCLPNSPCSLEIQATKLEDSAVYFCASSQSTGFNNSPLHFGNGTRLTVT.